This TCR beta chain comes out of a study of blood T cell repertoires in COVID-19. As for the study in general: Sites in the United States, Italy and Spain provided acute and convalescent COVID-19 samples. T cells, B-cell-depleted T cells, or PBMCs provided the cDNA or gDNA that served as material.

This CDR3 spans 19 amino acids. The ends lost 5 bases at V and 2 bases at J; junction bases unmatched: 15. Germline assignment: CDR1 MDHEN and CDR2 SYDVKM. Per the study methods: The authors estimated nucleated cell counts from reference gene primer amplification. Clones were sequenced by immunoSEQ multiplex PCR, and TCRdb holds only the in-frame ones, with some missing. The V and J calls and clone size were taken over from that table, and D and trimming were inferred from the DNA. The sample lists 130,000 to 150,000 clones, 84% occurring once. The sequencing input was peripheral blood. The TCR was taken from a human donor in a cohort sampled during active COVID-19. The chain joins TRBV28 to TRBJ1-4, with 9 bases fitting TRBD1. In DNA form, the CDR3 reads TGTGCCAGCAGTCCCCTTGGGACAGGGAACGTCCCGACTAATGAAAAACTGTTTTTT. Its protein is CASSPLGTGNVPTNEKLFF.